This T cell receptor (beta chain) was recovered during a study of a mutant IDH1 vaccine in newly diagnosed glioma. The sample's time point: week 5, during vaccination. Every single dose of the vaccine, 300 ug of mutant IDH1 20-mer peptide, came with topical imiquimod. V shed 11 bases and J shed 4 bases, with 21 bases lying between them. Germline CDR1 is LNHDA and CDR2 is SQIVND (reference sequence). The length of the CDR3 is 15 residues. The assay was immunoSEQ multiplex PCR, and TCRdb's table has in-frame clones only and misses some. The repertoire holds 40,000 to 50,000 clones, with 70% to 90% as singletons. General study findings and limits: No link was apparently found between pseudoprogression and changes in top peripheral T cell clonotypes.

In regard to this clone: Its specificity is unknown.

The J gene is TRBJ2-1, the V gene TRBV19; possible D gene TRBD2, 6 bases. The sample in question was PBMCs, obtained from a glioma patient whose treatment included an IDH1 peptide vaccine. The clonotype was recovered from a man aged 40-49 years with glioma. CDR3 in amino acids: CAGLHLSPPYNEQFF. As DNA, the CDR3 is TGTGCCGGACTACATTTGAGCCCTCCTTACAATGAGCAGTTCTTC.